The clone carrying this T cell receptor (beta chain) was counted once. Trimming pared 4 bases from V and 3 bases from J, leaving 10 bases between. CDR1 and CDR2 (germline): LGHNA, YNFKEQ. This CDR3 spans 13 amino acids. The entry originates in a study of T-cell reconstitution after alpha-beta-depleted transplantation in children. During its preparation, the TCRbeta library received unique molecular identifiers. MiXCR, applied by TCRdb to the PCR reads, yields one record per CDR3 protein. The sample contains about 420,000 distinct CDR3 sequences, roughly a tenth of which appear only once. The starting material was PBMCs from the stem cell graft donor, obtained from the stem cell graft. This chain links TRBV4-2 with TRBJ2-7; D is undetermined. The clonotype originates from a human donor who donated a stem cell graft to a child with acute myeloid leukemia. In nucleotides, the CDR3 is TGTGCCAGCAGCCCTGGAGCCCTCTACGAGCAGTACTTC. Encoded protein: CASSPGALYEQYF.